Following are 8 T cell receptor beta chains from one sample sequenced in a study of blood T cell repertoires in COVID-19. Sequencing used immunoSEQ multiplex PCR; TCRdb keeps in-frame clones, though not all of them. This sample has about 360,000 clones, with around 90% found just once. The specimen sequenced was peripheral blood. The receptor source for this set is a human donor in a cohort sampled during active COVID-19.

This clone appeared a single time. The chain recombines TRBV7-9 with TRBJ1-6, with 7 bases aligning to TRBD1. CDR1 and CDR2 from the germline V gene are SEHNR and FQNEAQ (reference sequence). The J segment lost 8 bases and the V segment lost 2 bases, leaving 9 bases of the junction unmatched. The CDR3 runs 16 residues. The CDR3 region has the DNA TGTGCCAGCAGCTTAAGGATAGGGGGCGCGGATTCACCCCTCCACTTT. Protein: CASSLRIGGADSPLHF.

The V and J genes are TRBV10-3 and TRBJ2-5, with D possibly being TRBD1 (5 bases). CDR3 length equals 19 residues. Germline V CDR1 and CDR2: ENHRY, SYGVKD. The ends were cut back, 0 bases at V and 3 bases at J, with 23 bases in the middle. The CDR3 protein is CAISESMAEQAGWEETQYF. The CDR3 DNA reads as TGTGCCATCAGTGAGTCCATGGCGGAACAGGCCGGGTGGGAAGAGACCCAGTACTTC.

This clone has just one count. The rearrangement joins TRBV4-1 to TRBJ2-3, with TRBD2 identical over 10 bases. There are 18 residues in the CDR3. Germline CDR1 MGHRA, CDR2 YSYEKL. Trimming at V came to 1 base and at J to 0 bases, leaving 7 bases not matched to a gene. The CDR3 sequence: CASSQVGTSASSTDTQYF. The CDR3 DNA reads TGCGCCAGCAGCCAAGTCGGGACTAGCGCCTCTAGCACAGATACGCAGTATTTT.

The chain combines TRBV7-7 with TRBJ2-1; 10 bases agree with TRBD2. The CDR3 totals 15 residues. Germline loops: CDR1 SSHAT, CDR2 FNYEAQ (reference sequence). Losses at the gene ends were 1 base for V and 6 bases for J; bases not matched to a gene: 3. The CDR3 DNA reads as TGTGCCAGCAGCTTAGGAGCGGGAGGGGGCAATGAGCAGTTCTTC. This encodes CASSLGAGGGNEQFF.

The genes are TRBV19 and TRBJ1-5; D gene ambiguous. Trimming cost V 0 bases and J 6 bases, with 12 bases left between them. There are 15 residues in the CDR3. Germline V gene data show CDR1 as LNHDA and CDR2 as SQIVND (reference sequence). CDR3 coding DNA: TGTGCCAGTAGTATAGAGTGGACTTCAAGTCAGCCCCAGCATTTT. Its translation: CASSIEWTSSQPQHF.

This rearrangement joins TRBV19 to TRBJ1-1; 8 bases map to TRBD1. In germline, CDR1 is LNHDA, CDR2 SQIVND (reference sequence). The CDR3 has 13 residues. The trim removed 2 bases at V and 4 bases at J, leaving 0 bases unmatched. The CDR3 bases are TGTGCCAGTAGTATACAGGGGGCCACTGAAGCTTTCTTT. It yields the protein CASSIQGATEAFF.

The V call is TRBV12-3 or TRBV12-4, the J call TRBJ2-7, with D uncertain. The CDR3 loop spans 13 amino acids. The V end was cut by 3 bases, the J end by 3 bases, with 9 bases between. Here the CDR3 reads CASSFRLLYEQYF. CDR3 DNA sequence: TGTGCCAGCAGTTTCCGACTCCTCTACGAGCAGTACTTC.

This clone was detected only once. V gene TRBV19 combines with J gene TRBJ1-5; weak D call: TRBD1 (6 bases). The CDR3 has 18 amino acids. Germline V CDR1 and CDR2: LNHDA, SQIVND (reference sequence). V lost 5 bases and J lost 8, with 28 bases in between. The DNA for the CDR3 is TGTGCCAGTAGTCCCGGGGTCCAATACAGGGCCTGGTTGGAGCCCCAGCATTTT. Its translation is CASSPGVQYRAWLEPQHF.